The subject of this entry is one T cell receptor (beta chain). CDR1 is SGDLS, CDR2 YYNGEE, per germline. V lost 3 bases and J 2 bases, leaving 18 bases between the germline ends. The CDR3 consists of 16 residues. This entry is derived from a study of blood T cell repertoires in COVID-19. All recovered Cohort 3 donors got two negative PCRs, got clearance, or saw symptom resolution. Generated by immunoSEQ multiplex PCR, the TCRdb table keeps only in-frame clones and is missing some. The sample includes approximately 280,000 clones, around 85% of them seen just once. The chain carries TRBV9 and TRBJ2-7, with D tentatively TRBD1 (7 bases). The sequencing input was PBMCs or T cells enriched from blood (not recorded which). This receptor was identified in a woman in her fifties or sixties who had recovered from COVID-19. The CDR3 DNA is TGTGCCAGCAGCGACAATCAGGGGGGATTGCCCTACGAGCAGTACTTC. Amino acids: CASSDNQGGLPYEQYF.